This T cell receptor beta chain was captured by sequencing in a study of OX40 agonist ivuxolimab in advanced cancers. For the study at large: People in dose escalation had one of these cancers: hepatocellular carcinoma, melanoma, renal cell or head and neck cancer. People who had prior anti-PD-1, anti-PD-L1 or anti-CTLA-4 therapy could take part, and approximately 44% had some.

Study-wide points: Determination of antigen specificity was not performed for the expanded peripheral T cells. Relative to CD4+, CD8+ T cells held more expanded clones on average.

The data were produced by immunoSEQ multiplex PCR, yet TCRdb's version contains in-frame clones alone and is incomplete. The data contain 65,000 to 100,000 clones, about 81% of them singletons. The germline CDR1 and CDR2 sequences are LNHDA and SQIVND (reference sequence). Trimming shortened V by 1 base and J by 2 bases, and 6 bases separated the two germline ends. The CDR3 loop spans 15 amino acids. Comments on this clone: Its antigen is not known.

This receptor was identified in an adult with an advanced solid tumor such as melanoma, head and neck, liver or kidney cancer. This rearrangement joins TRBV19 to TRBJ1-6; D is unresolved. The specimen comprised CD4+ or CD8+ T cells sorted from blood, sampled in a trial of the OX40 agonist ivuxolimab. Here the CDR3 reads CASSIGQPYNSPLHF. DNA of the CDR3: TGTGCCAGTAGTATAGGGCAACCCTATAATTCACCCCTCCACTTT.